This is a list of T cell receptor beta chains from one sample in a study of radiotherapy plus CTLA-4 blockade in lung cancer. Repertoires were generated with immunoSEQ multiplex PCR, while TCRdb's copy carries only in-frame clones and drops some. The table shows around 100,000 clones, with 65% to 85% occurring only once. Material: peripheral blood, obtained from a patient treated with radiotherapy plus ipilimumab. The origin of the receptors is a human donor with non-small cell lung cancer who had a partial response to radiotherapy plus ipilimumab. Some clones in this sample may be carry-over from other donors' samples. CDR3s include the opening cysteine and the closing phenylalanine or tryptophan. Each record gives: V gene, clone size, J gene, D gene, CDR3 protein, CDR3 DNA. A D gene is named only where the DNA matches it firmly. Clone size is shown for a subset of rows, as once, few, many or a class of expanded clone.

V gene: TRBV10-3
clone size: -
J gene: TRBJ2-5
D gene: TRBD1
CDR3 protein: CAISTGTAKETQYF
CDR3 DNA: TGTGCCATCAGTACTGGGACAGCCAAAGAGACCCAGTACTTC

V gene: TRBV7-3
clone size: many
J gene: TRBJ2-1
D gene: -
CDR3 protein: CASSPEARKYNEQFF
CDR3 DNA: TGTGCCAGCAGCCCTGAAGCCCGAAAGTACAATGAGCAGTTCTTC

V gene: TRBV11-2
clone size: -
J gene: TRBJ1-6
D gene: -
CDR3 protein: CASRPAGYNSPLHF
CDR3 DNA: TGTGCCAGCAGGCCCGCGGGTTATAATTCACCCCTCCACTTT

V gene: TRBV21-1
clone size: few
J gene: TRBJ1-1
D gene: -
CDR3 protein: CASSKGRGPNTEAFF
CDR3 DNA: TGTGCCAGCAGCAAAGGTAGAGGGCCGAACACTGAAGCTTTCTTT

V gene: TRBV18
clone size: -
J gene: TRBJ1-2
D gene: TRBD1
CDR3 protein: CASSPPDREAGYTF
CDR3 DNA: TGTGCCAGCTCACCCCCCGACAGGGAGGCTGGCTACACCTTC

V gene: TRBV28
clone size: once
J gene: TRBJ2-1
D gene: TRBD2
CDR3 protein: CASSLWTSGSNEQFF
CDR3 DNA: TGTGCCAGCAGTTTGTGGACTAGCGGGAGCAATGAGCAGTTCTTC

V gene: TRBV6-5
clone size: -
J gene: TRBJ1-2
D gene: -
CDR3 protein: CASSSGVGDGYTF
CDR3 DNA: TGTGCCAGCAGCTCAGGGGTTGGGGATGGCTACACCTTC

V gene: TRBV7-2
clone size: -
J gene: TRBJ2-5
D gene: TRBD2
CDR3 protein: CASSIHGTSGGIGPETQYF
CDR3 DNA: TGTGCCAGCAGCATCCACGGGACTAGCGGGGGAATCGGTCCCGAGACCCAGTACTTC

V gene: TRBV5-1
clone size: -
J gene: TRBJ2-2
D gene: TRBD2
CDR3 protein: CASSQTGTSGQNTGELFF
CDR3 DNA: TGCGCCAGCAGTCAGACAGGGACTAGCGGGCAGAACACCGGGGAGCTGTTTTTT

V gene: TRBV7-2
clone size: -
J gene: TRBJ2-2
D gene: -
CDR3 protein: CASSRDPGGISGELFF
CDR3 DNA: TGTGCCAGCAGCAGAGACCCAGGGGGGATCTCCGGGGAGCTGTTTTTT

V gene: TRBV5-1
clone size: few
J gene: TRBJ2-3
D gene: TRBD2
CDR3 protein: CASSLSAGVPDTQYF
CDR3 DNA: TGCGCCAGCAGCTTGTCAGCGGGAGTCCCAGATACGCAGTATTTT

V gene: TRBV1
clone size: once
J gene: TRBJ2-1
D gene: -
CDR3 protein: CTSSQDWGRAREQFF
CDR3 DNA: TGCACCAGCAGCCAAGATTGGGGGAGGGCACGTGAGCAGTTCTTC

V gene: TRBV5-5
clone size: -
J gene: TRBJ1-5
D gene: -
CDR3 protein: CASSYGGDSNQPQHF
CDR3 DNA: TGTGCCAGCAGCTACGGAGGGGATAGCAATCAGCCCCAGCATTTT

V gene: TRBV6-5
clone size: -
J gene: TRBJ1-5
D gene: -
CDR3 protein: CASSYGHGSNQPQHF
CDR3 DNA: TGTGCCAGCAGTTACGGACACGGAAGCAATCAGCCCCAGCATTTT

V gene: TRBV6-5
clone size: once
J gene: TRBJ2-2
D gene: TRBD1
CDR3 protein: CASSYSKGQGSGELFF
CDR3 DNA: TGTGCCAGCAGTTACTCGAAAGGACAGGGCTCCGGGGAGCTGTTTTTT

V gene: TRBV28
clone size: -
J gene: TRBJ2-5
D gene: TRBD1
CDR3 protein: CASSWGTGDQETQYF
CDR3 DNA: TGTGCCAGCAGTTGGGGGACAGGGGACCAAGAGACCCAGTACTTC

V gene: TRBV5-5
clone size: few
J gene: TRBJ2-1
D gene: -
CDR3 protein: CASSLEPITRVRHNEQFF
CDR3 DNA: TGTGCCAGCAGCTTGGAGCCCATCACTAGGGTTCGGCACAATGAGCAGTTCTTC

V gene: TRBV10-3
clone size: -
J gene: TRBJ1-5
D gene: -
CDR3 protein: CAIRDSLGDSNQPQHF
CDR3 DNA: TGTGCCATCAGGGACAGCCTTGGGGATAGCAATCAGCCCCAGCATTTT

V gene: TRBV6-6
clone size: -
J gene: TRBJ2-1
D gene: TRBD1
CDR3 protein: CASSPGTDYDEQFF
CDR3 DNA: TGTGCCAGCAGTCCCGGGACAGATTACGATGAGCAGTTCTTC

V gene: TRBV7-8
clone size: -
J gene: TRBJ1-1
D gene: TRBD1
CDR3 protein: CASSFPGQGTEAFF
CDR3 DNA: TGTGCCAGCAGCTTTCCTGGACAGGGGACTGAAGCTTTCTTT

V gene: TRBV7-3
clone size: -
J gene: TRBJ2-5
D gene: -
CDR3 protein: CASSLVLARAETQYF
CDR3 DNA: TGTGCCAGCAGCTTAGTGCTAGCGAGAGCAGAGACCCAGTACTTC

V gene: TRBV7-9
clone size: few
J gene: TRBJ1-1
D gene: -
CDR3 protein: CASSLEKGTEAFF
CDR3 DNA: TGTGCCAGCAGCTTAGAGAAGGGGACTGAAGCTTTCTTT

V gene: TRBV30
clone size: -
J gene: TRBJ2-1
D gene: TRBD2
CDR3 protein: CAWSVGNSGRLQFF
CDR3 DNA: TGTGCCTGGAGTGTAGGTAATAGCGGGAGGCTGCAGTTCTTC

V gene: TRBV12-5
clone size: -
J gene: TRBJ2-2
D gene: TRBD2
CDR3 protein: CASGLVPSGVVTGELFF
CDR3 DNA: TGTGCTAGTGGTTTGGTCCCCAGCGGGGTAGTCACCGGGGAGCTGTTTTTT

V gene: TRBV28
clone size: -
J gene: TRBJ2-2
D gene: -
CDR3 protein: CASSKTGPTGELFF
CDR3 DNA: TGTGCCAGCAGCAAAACAGGGCCCACCGGGGAGCTGTTTTTT

V gene: TRBV6-5
clone size: -
J gene: TRBJ2-3
D gene: -
CDR3 protein: CASRRRGLSTDTQYF
CDR3 DNA: TGTGCCAGCAGACGTAGGGGCCTTAGCACAGATACGCAGTATTTT

V gene: TRBV28
clone size: -
J gene: TRBJ2-1
D gene: TRBD1
CDR3 protein: CASTGQGLGNEQFF
CDR3 DNA: TGTGCCAGCACCGGACAGGGATTGGGCAATGAGCAGTTCTTC

V gene: TRBV11-3
clone size: once
J gene: TRBJ2-1
D gene: TRBD1
CDR3 protein: CASSPRGGPSSYNEQFF
CDR3 DNA: TGTGCCAGCAGCCCGAGAGGGGGCCCGAGCTCCTACAATGAGCAGTTCTTC

V gene: TRBV7-3
clone size: -
J gene: TRBJ2-1
D gene: TRBD2
CDR3 protein: CASSASSGRSEQFF
CDR3 DNA: TGTGCCAGCAGCGCGTCTAGCGGGAGAAGTGAGCAGTTCTTC

V gene: TRBV19
clone size: -
J gene: TRBJ1-2
D gene: -
CDR3 protein: CASIPAGGYGYTF
CDR3 DNA: TGTGCCAGTATTCCAGCTGGAGGCTATGGCTACACCTTC

V gene: TRBV7-6
clone size: -
J gene: TRBJ1-2
D gene: -
CDR3 protein: CASSFAQGLYGYTF
CDR3 DNA: TGTGCCAGCAGCTTTGCTCAGGGGCTCTATGGCTACACCTTC

V gene: TRBV28
clone size: -
J gene: TRBJ1-2
D gene: -
CDR3 protein: CASRGQVGTTYGYTF
CDR3 DNA: TGTGCCAGCAGGGGGCAGGTGGGCACGACTTATGGCTACACCTTC

V gene: TRBV11-3
clone size: -
J gene: TRBJ1-6
D gene: TRBD1
CDR3 protein: CASRGTDNSPLHF
CDR3 DNA: TGTGCCAGCAGAGGGACAGATAATTCACCCCTCCACTTT

V gene: TRBV13
clone size: once
J gene: TRBJ1-1
D gene: TRBD1
CDR3 protein: CASTRQGSNPEAFF
CDR3 DNA: TGTGCCAGCACTAGACAGGGTTCGAACCCTGAAGCTTTCTTT

V gene: TRBV19
clone size: medium-sized
J gene: TRBJ2-7
D gene: TRBD2
CDR3 protein: CASSMGLANYEQYF
CDR3 DNA: TGTGCCAGTAGTATGGGACTAGCGAACTACGAGCAGTACTTC

V gene: TRBV2
clone size: -
J gene: TRBJ2-1
D gene: TRBD1
CDR3 protein: CASSSTGIKYNEQFF
CDR3 DNA: TGTGCCAGCAGTTCGACAGGGATTAAATACAATGAGCAGTTCTTC

V gene: TRBV14
clone size: -
J gene: TRBJ2-7
D gene: -
CDR3 protein: CASSQGLWEGGEQYF
CDR3 DNA: TGTGCCAGCAGCCAAGGTCTTTGGGAAGGGGGCGAGCAGTACTTC

V gene: TRBV6-5
clone size: -
J gene: TRBJ2-5
D gene: TRBD2
CDR3 protein: CASSYSASGVGETQYF
CDR3 DNA: TGTGCCAGCAGTTACTCTGCTAGCGGGGTTGGAGAGACCCAGTACTTC

V gene: TRBV6-6
clone size: -
J gene: TRBJ2-5
D gene: TRBD2
CDR3 protein: CATLRGETETQYF
CDR3 DNA: TGTGCCACCCTACGGGGGGAAACAGAGACCCAGTACTTC

V gene: TRBV7-9
clone size: few
J gene: TRBJ2-3
D gene: -
CDR3 protein: CASSLAQGGADTQYF
CDR3 DNA: TGTGCCAGCAGCTTAGCGCAAGGGGGGGCAGATACGCAGTATTTT

V gene: TRBV5-1
clone size: -
J gene: TRBJ2-3
D gene: TRBD2
CDR3 protein: CASRSSGFGDTQYF
CDR3 DNA: TGCGCCAGCAGATCTAGCGGGTTTGGAGATACGCAGTATTTT

V gene: TRBV6-1
clone size: -
J gene: TRBJ1-6
D gene: -
CDR3 protein: CASSEATVNNSPLHF
CDR3 DNA: TGTGCCAGCAGCGAAGCGACAGTTAATAATTCACCCCTCCACTTT

V gene: TRBV5-1
clone size: -
J gene: TRBJ2-1
D gene: TRBD2
CDR3 protein: CASSLAGNNEQFF
CDR3 DNA: TGCGCCAGCAGCCTAGCGGGTAACAATGAGCAGTTCTTC